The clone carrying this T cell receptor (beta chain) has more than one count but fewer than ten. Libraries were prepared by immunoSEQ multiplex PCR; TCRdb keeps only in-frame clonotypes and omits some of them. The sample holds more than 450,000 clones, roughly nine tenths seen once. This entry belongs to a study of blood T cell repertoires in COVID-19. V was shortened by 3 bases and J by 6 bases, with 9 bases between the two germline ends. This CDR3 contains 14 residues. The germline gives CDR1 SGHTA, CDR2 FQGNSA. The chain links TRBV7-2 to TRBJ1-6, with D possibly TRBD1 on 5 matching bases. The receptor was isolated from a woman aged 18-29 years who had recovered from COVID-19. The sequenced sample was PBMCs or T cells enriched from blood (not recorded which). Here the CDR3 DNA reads TGTGCCAGCAGCTTGATCGGGGGTAATTCACCCCTCCACTTT. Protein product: CASSLIGGNSPLHF.